The 27 T cell receptor beta chains below were found in one sample sequenced in a study of cytomegalovirus exposure and HLA in healthy donors. Primers: 60 Vbeta forward and 13 Jbeta reverse. TCRdb's table, derived via immunoSEQ multiplex PCR, lists solely in-frame clones and lacks some. The sample includes around 130,000 clones, more than 65% seen only once; the top ten take 2.7%. Sequenced input: PBMCs. Receptors originate from a man in his fifties or sixties in good health and CMV-seronegative.

The chain joins TRBV18 to TRBJ2-5; TRBD1 is a possible D gene (5 bases). CDR3 length: 13 residues. V was cut by 0 bases and J by 4 bases, with 6 bases left in between. The V gene's germline CDR1 is KGHSH and CDR2 LQKENI. The CDR3 sequence is CASSPPGAETQYF. CDR3 bases: TGTGCCAGCTCACCACCAGGGGCAGAGACCCAGTACTTC.

The chain joins TRBV2 to TRBJ2-7; no reliable D call. V was clipped by 6 bases and J by 2 bases, with 8 bases between them. CDR3 size: 12 residues. CDR1 SNHLY and CDR2 FYNNEI come from the germline V gene. Written as DNA, the CDR3 is TGTGCCAGCAGCCTACAGCCCTACGAGCAGTACTTC. Translating gives CASSLQPYEQYF.

The V and J genes are TRBV15 and TRBJ1-6; TRBD1 is a possible D gene (5 bases). Germline assignment: CDR1 LNHNV and CDR2 YYDKDF (reference sequence). V lost 0 bases and J 10 bases, leaving 13 bases between the germline ends. CDR3 length equals 15 residues. The CDR3 protein is CATSRDYAGDSPLHF. CDR3 sequence (DNA): TGTGCCACCAGCAGAGATTATGCGGGGGACTCACCCCTCCACTTT.

This clone was detected a few times. The V call is TRBV6-1, the J call TRBJ1-5; 7 bases are shared with TRBD1. The V segment lost 6 bases and the J segment 2 bases; nucleotides outside the gene matches: 7. Germline V gene data show CDR1 as MNHNS and CDR2 as SASEGT. The CDR3 has 15 amino acids. The CDR3 nucleotides read TGTGCCAGCAGAAGACAGGGAATGGGCAATCAGCCCCAGCATTTT. Its translation: CASRRQGMGNQPQHF.

The chain has TRBV2 and TRBJ1-6; 8 bases are a match to TRBD1. V gave up 6 bases and J gave up 8 bases; unmatched junction bases: 12. The CDR3 runs 16 residues. Germline CDR1 is SNHLY and CDR2 is FYNNEI. The CDR3 nucleotides read TGTGCCAGCAGGGGCGGGACAGGAGGGGGTCATTCACCCCTCCACTTT. Its protein product is CASRGGTGGGHSPLHF. Full variable domain (outside the CDR3, taken from reference TRBV2 and TRBJ1-6): EPEVTQTPSHQVTQMGQEVILRCVPISNHLYFYWYRQILGQKVEFLVSFYNNEISEKSEIFDDQFSVERPDGSNFTLKIRSTKLEDSAMYFCASRGGTGGGHSPLHFGNGTRLTVT.

This chain uses TRBV10-3 with TRBJ2-3, with unresolved D. The V end lost 0 bases, the J end lost 0 bases, and 10 bases lay between the germline ends. The CDR3 loop spans 16 amino acids. In germline, CDR1 is ENHRY, CDR2 SYGVKD. CDR3 sequence reads: CAISESTRSSTDTQYF. The CDR3, as DNA: TGTGCCATCAGTGAGTCCACTCGCTCTAGCACAGATACGCAGTATTTT.

This rearrangement joins TRBV13 to TRBJ2-1; TRBD2 aligns across 15 bases. There are 19 residues in the CDR3. Germline V gives CDR1 PRHDT, CDR2 FYEKMQ (reference sequence). V gave up 2 bases and J gave up 0 bases; unmatched junction bases: 5. CDR3 nucleotides: TGTGCCAGCAGCTTAACGGGACTAGCGGGGGGCTACTCCTACAATGAGCAGTTCTTC. Translation gives CASSLTGLAGGYSYNEQFF.

This sequence joins TRBV29-1 and TRBJ2-5, with a possible D match to TRBD1 (6 bases). Gene TRBJ2-7 matches the end of the DNA better, so the J call may be wrong. This CDR3 region has 13 residues. Per germline, CDR1 SQVTM and CDR2 ANQGSEA. CDR3 loop: CSVDAPNRAEQYF. DNA for the CDR3: TGCAGCGTTGATGCCCCGAACAGGGCCGAGCAGTACTTC.

The V call is TRBV7-9, the J call TRBJ2-5, with 13 bases lining up with TRBD2. The CDR3 is 16 residues long. Germline V gene sequence: CDR1 SEHNR, CDR2 FQNEAQ (reference sequence). The trim removed 5 bases at V and 3 bases at J, leaving 6 bases unmatched. CDR3 bases: TGTGCCAGCAGCCTAAGACTAGCGGGGGGCGAAGAGACCCAGTACTTC. Amino acid sequence: CASSLRLAGGEETQYF.

The chain joins TRBV2 to TRBJ1-1, with 8 bases matching TRBD1. This CDR3 is 16 amino acids long. V trimming: 1 base; J trimming: 5 bases; junction bases outside the gene matches: 9. The V gene's germline CDR1 is SNHLY and CDR2 FYNNEI. CDR3 amino acids: CASSEDPGRGLTEAFF. DNA for the CDR3: TGTGCCAGCAGTGAAGATCCCGGCAGGGGGCTTACTGAAGCTTTCTTT.

V is TRBV6-1 and J is TRBJ2-5, with 9 bases identical to TRBD1. The CDR3 totals 14 residues. Germline V gene data show CDR1 as MNHNS and CDR2 as SASEGT. V gave up 5 bases and J gave up 5 bases; unmatched junction bases: 6. The CDR3 here is CASSWDRVRETQYF. CDR3 nucleotide sequence: TGTGCCAGCAGTTGGGACAGGGTTAGGGAGACCCAGTACTTC.

This clone appeared a single time. The chain uses TRBV7-8 and TRBJ1-1; D may be TRBD1 (5 bases). In germline, CDR1 is SGHVS, CDR2 FQNEAQ. The CDR3 is 17 residues long. V dropped 5 bases and J dropped 2 bases, with 21 bases sitting between them. CDR3 nucleotide sequence: TGTGCCAGCAGCCCTCTTCGCCCCAGGGCCCTTAACACTGAAGCTTTCTTT. Amino acids: CASSPLRPRALNTEAFF.

The sample holds a few counts of this clone. This chain links TRBV5-8 with TRBJ1-3, with TRBD1 as a possible D gene (5 bases). The CDR3 covers 12 residues. The V end lost 4 bases, the J end lost 15 bases, and 17 bases lay between the germline ends. Germline CDR1 reads SGHTS; CDR2 reads YDEGEE. The DNA for the CDR3 is TGTGCCAGCAGCCACCCCGGGACTTCCGAATATTTT. It specifies CASSHPGTSEYF.

The chain links TRBV7-2 to TRBJ2-7, with D unclear. CDR1 SGHTA and CDR2 FQGNSA come from the germline V gene. CDR3 size: 14 residues. The V gene lost 5 bases and the J gene lost 5 bases, with 16 bases spanning the gap. The CDR3 DNA reads TGTGCCAGCAGCCACCCGAGGAAACCCCACGAGCAGTACTTC. This encodes CASSHPRKPHEQYF. The complete variable domain, with remaining parts taken from reference TRBV7-2 and TRBJ2-7, reads GAGVSQSPSNKVTEKGKDVELRCDPISGHTALYWYRQSLGQGLEFLIYFQGNSAPDKSGLPSDRFSAERTGGSVSTLTIQRTQQEDSAVYLCASSHPRKPHEQYFGPGTRLTVT.

As for this clone: At the DNA level, this CDR3 is encoded by other sequences in the same sample as well. The rearrangement joins TRBV30 to TRBJ1-6; maybe TRBD1 (5 bases). This CDR3 region has 16 residues. The V gene's germline CDR1 is GTSNPN and CDR2 SVGIG (reference sequence). V lost 0 bases and J 7 bases, leaving 16 bases between the germline ends. The CDR3 reads CAWSVTSDNKNSPLHF. The DNA of the CDR3 is TGTGCCTGGAGTGTAACTTCGGACAACAAGAATTCACCCCTCCACTTT. The entire variable domain, with the rest obtained from reference TRBV30 and TRBJ1-6, is as follows: SQTIHQWPATLVQPVGSPLSLECTVEGTSNPNLYWYRQAAGRGLQLLFYSVGIGQISSEVPQNLSASRPQDRQFILSSKKLLLSDSGFYLCAWSVTSDNKNSPLHFGNGTRLTVT.

The chain uses TRBV4-3 and TRBJ1-2; D possibly corresponds to TRBD1 (5 bases). Trimming cost V 0 bases and J 4 bases, with 15 bases left between them. The V gene's germline CDR1 is LGHNA and CDR2 YSLEER. The CDR3 sequence is 16 residues long. This CDR3 reads CASSQDWGPGGYGYTF. The CDR3 DNA sequence: TGCGCCAGCAGCCAAGATTGGGGCCCGGGAGGCTATGGCTACACCTTC.

This sequence joins TRBV2 and TRBJ2-3, with a possible D match to TRBD1 (5 bases). This CDR3 has 11 residues. V was trimmed by 5 bases and J by 8 bases, leaving 8 bases between them. Germline V gene sequence: CDR1 SNHLY, CDR2 FYNNEI. The CDR3 spells CASSFQGTQYF. In DNA, the CDR3 is TGTGCCAGCAGTTTCCAGGGTACGCAGTATTTT.

DNA for the CDR3: TGTGCCTGGTCACTTGGAGATGGCTACGAGCAGTACTTC. It is translated as CAWSLGDGYEQYF. V gene TRBV30 combines with J gene TRBJ2-5, with D unclear. The better agreement between TRBJ2-7 and the DNA end casts doubt on the J call. The CDR3 has 13 residues. Germline V gene data show CDR1 as GTSNPN and CDR2 as SVGIG (reference sequence).

The chain couples TRBV4-2 to TRBJ2-3; no clear D. Trimming pared 1 base from V and 4 bases from J, leaving 6 bases between. The CDR3 contains 13 residues. Germline V gene data show CDR1 as LGHNA and CDR2 as YNFKEQ. CDR3 in amino acids: CASSQGLADTQYF. The CDR3 DNA follows: TGTGCCAGCAGCCAAGGGCTAGCAGATACGCAGTATTTT.

CDR3 residues: CASSLGGRNTEAFF. The CDR3 nucleotides read TGTGCCAGCAGCTTAGGGGGCAGGAACACTGAAGCTTTCTTT. The chain is built from TRBV7-9 and TRBJ1-1, with a tentative D call TRBD1 (5 bases). V was pared by 1 base and J by 1 base, with 7 bases between. The V gene's germline CDR1 is SEHNR and CDR2 FQNEAQ (reference sequence). The CDR3 runs to 14 residues.

This chain joins TRBV5-4 and TRBJ2-1; D is possibly TRBD2 (6 bases). Germline CDR1 and CDR2: SGHNT and YYREEE (reference sequence). V was pared by 0 bases and J by 8 bases, with 18 bases between. CDR3 size: 16 residues. The CDR3 nucleotides are TGTGCCAGCAGCTTGGGTGGGGGGTCCCCGGGGTATGAGCAGTTCTTC. Its protein product is CASSLGGGSPGYEQFF.

J is TRBJ1-2 and V is TRBV6-6; 11 nucleotides match TRBD1. The CDR3 covers 15 residues. Looked up from germline, CDR1 is MNHNY and CDR2 is SVGAGI (reference sequence). The ends lost 5 bases at V and 5 bases at J; junction bases unmatched: 7. CDR3 sequence (DNA): TGTGCCAGCAGTCATCGGGACAGGGGGGGGTATGGCTACACCTTC. Amino acid sequence: CASSHRDRGGYGYTF.

V gene TRBV20-1 combines with J gene TRBJ2-7; weak D call: TRBD2 (5 bases). The germline V gene encodes CDR1 DFQATT and CDR2 SNEGSKA (reference sequence). CDR3 length: 11 amino acids. V was clipped by 4 bases and J by 4 bases, with 8 bases between them. CDR3 region: CSAKDFYEQYF. As DNA, the CDR3 is TGCAGTGCTAAGGACTTTTACGAGCAGTACTTC.

J is TRBJ1-1 and V is TRBV6-6; TRBD1 might be the D (6 bases). The CDR3 runs 16 residues. Germline V gene lookup returns CDR1 MNHNY and CDR2 SVGAGI (reference sequence). Trimming removed 0 bases at V and 2 bases at J, with 13 bases between. CDR3 bases: TGTGCCAGCAGTTACTCGAGAACCAGGGGAAACACTGAAGCTTTCTTT. This encodes CASSYSRTRGNTEAFF.

This clone was seen a single time. This chain joins TRBV2 and TRBJ1-2; a weak D match, TRBD1 (5 bases). The germline V gene encodes CDR1 SNHLY and CDR2 FYNNEI. Trimming shortened V by 8 bases and J by 8 bases, and 15 bases separated the two germline ends. CDR3 length: 12 amino acids. As DNA, the CDR3 is TGTGCCAGCCAAGCTGGGGGGGGAGGCTACACCTTC. This encodes CASQAGGGGYTF.

This chain links TRBV5-1 with TRBJ1-1, with 9 bases matching TRBD1. V dropped 3 bases and J dropped 2; count of bases not matched to a gene: 2. The CDR3 runs to 14 residues. Germline values: CDR1 SGHRS, CDR2 YFSETQ. The CDR3 bases are TGCGCCAGCAGCTCGGACAGGGGAAACACTGAAGCTTTCTTT. Its protein is CASSSDRGNTEAFF.

V is TRBV7-2 and J is TRBJ2-5; 8 bases agree with TRBD1. With 6 bases clipped from V and 4 bases from J, the junction kept 7 bases outside the gene matches. The CDR3 has 14 amino acids. CDR1 is SGHTA and CDR2 is FQGNSA in the germline V gene. CDR3 in DNA: TGTGCCAGCAGATTGGACAGGGTGGGAGAGACCCAGTACTTC. It codes for CASRLDRVGETQYF.